This T cell receptor (beta chain) was recorded in a study of tumor-infiltrating lymphocytes in primary liver carcinoma. In the study overall: Tumor staging was T1-T3 N0M0; sizes spanned roughly 4.2 to 10 cm across.

Blood RNA originated from unsorted whole blood, with germline DNA additionally extracted. Priming with a constant-region primer yielded TCR beta cDNA from approximately 500 ng total RNA. The TCR beta library was amplified through three nested multiplex PCR rounds in a modified ARM-PCR procedure. Both of the initial two PCR rounds ran for about 9 cycles and employed TRBV1-TRBV30 forward primers alongside a C-beta reverse primer. TCRdb reprocessed the multiplex PCR reads with MiXCR, giving one entry per CDR3 protein. Of 250,000 to 350,000 distinct CDR3 sequences in the sample, around 50% are singletons; the top ten hold about 17%. This clonotype was recorded at least ten times. CDR3 size: 16 residues. Germline-derived CDR1 and CDR2 are SGHAT and FQNNGV. The V gene end was trimmed by 3 bases and the J gene end by 2 bases; junction bases not matched to a gene: 4.

Material: peripheral blood. V and J are TRBV11-2 and TRBJ2-1; TRBD2 aligns across 10 bases. The receptor's source is a woman aged 30 to 39 with primary liver carcinoma and hepatitis B virus infection. The CDR3 sequence is CASSFSGRPPYNEQFF. CDR3 bases: TGTGCCAGCAGCTTTAGCGGGAGGCCCCCCTACAATGAGCAGTTCTTC.